These 27 T cell receptor delta chains were all obtained from the same sample, sequenced in a study of gamma-delta chains in newborns, infants, children. TCRdb reprocessed the reads through CATT. The table lists approximately 12,000 delta-chain clones, approximately 9.7% of them singletons. Sequenced: blood. These receptor sequences come from a child who was a newborn, infant or young child, either healthy, febrile or measles-vaccinated (not recorded which).

A few counts support this clone. This CDR3 is CACDTLLGDTTYTDKLIF. The CDR3 nucleotides are TGTGCCTGTGACACCCTACTGGGGGATACGACGTACACCGATAAACTCATCTTT. The chain uses TRDV2 and TRDJ1, with 13 bases matching TRDD3. The length of the CDR3 is 18 residues. The V gene end was trimmed by 0 bases and the J gene end by 0 bases; junction bases not matched to a gene: 6. Germline V lookup: CDR1 GEAIGNYY, CDR2 EKD.

There are a few counts of this clone. An end of the junction differs from the germline gene, which may be a read error. The chain recombines TRDV2 with TRDJ1; possibly TRDD3 for D (6 bases). CDR1 GEAIGNYY and CDR2 EKD come from the germline V gene. The length of the CDR3 is 15 residues. CDR3 sequence reads: CACEGLGVYTDKFIF. The DNA for the CDR3 is TGTGCCTGTGAGGGTTTGGGGGTTTACACCGATAAATTCATCTTT.

This clone was counted between two and nine times. The chain joins TRDV2 to TRDJ1; D is possibly TRDD2 (5 bases). Per the germline V gene, CDR1 is GEAIGNYY and CDR2 is EKD. Trimming took 5 bases from V and 3 from J, leaving 21 bases between them. The CDR3 is 16 amino acids. The CDR3 DNA sequence: TGTGCCTGTGTGACCCTACTGTCCCGACACCCCGATAAACTCATCTTT. As protein: CACVTLLSRHPDKLIF.

This chain links TRDV2 with TRDJ3; 12 nucleotides agree with TRDD3. Germline CDR1 reads GEAIGNYY; CDR2 reads EKD. This CDR3 is built from 20 residues. The V segment lost 2 bases and the J segment 0 bases; nucleotides outside the gene matches: 7. The CDR3 loop reads CACDSTGGYQSSWDTRQMFF. DNA for the CDR3: TGTGCCTGTGACAGTACTGGGGGATACCAGAGCTCCTGGGACACCCGACAGATGTTTTTC.

The rearrangement joins TRDV2 to TRDJ1; TRDD3 matches at 9 bases. Germline CDR1 reads GEAIGNYY; CDR2 reads EKD. The CDR3 totals 20 residues. V was pared by 0 bases and J by 0 bases, with 16 bases of the junction left unmatched. The CDR3 is CACDTVVSLGDSSYTDKLIF. In DNA form, the CDR3 reads TGTGCCTGTGACACCGTGGTCTCACTGGGGGACTCTTCGTACACCGATAAACTCATCTTT.

A note on this clone: One junction end does not reproduce the germline sequence, and a read error may be involved. The chain couples TRDV2 to TRDJ1; 8 nucleotides agree with TRDD3. This CDR3 region has 18 residues. Germline assignment: CDR1 GEAIGNYY and CDR2 EKD. The CDR3 region has the DNA TGTGCATGTGACACCGTCCCTGGGGATACAGATTGGAGCGATAAACTCATCTTT. Amino acids: CACDTVPGDTDWSDKLIF.

The chain uses TRDV2 and TRDJ3; TRDD3 matches at 8 bases. CDR3 length: 18 residues. In germline, CDR1 is GEAIGNYY, CDR2 EKD. With 0 bases clipped from V and 1 base from J, the junction kept 4 bases outside the gene matches. CDR3 bases: TGTGCCTGTGACACCGGGGATACTCCTTCCTGGGACACCCGACAGATGTTTTTC. As protein: CACDTGDTPSWDTRQMFF.

This clone was seen a handful of times. Distinct nucleotide sequences in the sample also encode this CDR3. CDR3 sequence: CACDPLGDTYTDKLIF. The CDR3 DNA reads as TGTGCCTGTGACCCTTTAGGGGATACTTACACCGATAAACTCATCTTT. The V gene is TRDV2, the J gene TRDJ1; 8 bases are shared with TRDD3. This CDR3 comprises 16 residues. V lost 3 bases, J lost 0 bases, and 8 bases stayed unmatched. CDR1 GEAIGNYY and CDR2 EKD come from the germline V gene.

This clone was detected a few times. Other DNA sequences from this sample encode an identical CDR3 as well. The chain has TRDV2 and TRDJ3; 12 nucleotides agree with TRDD3. CDR1 and CDR2 from the germline V gene are GEAIGNYY and EKD. V lost 1 base, J lost 1 base, and 4 bases stayed unmatched. The CDR3 spans 19 residues. This chain's CDR3 is CACDTLGDTRSWDTRQMFF. The CDR3 DNA reads TGTGCCTGTGACACTCTGGGGGATACGCGGTCCTGGGACACCCGACAGATGTTTTTC.

This clone was seen a handful of times. The genes are TRDV2 and TRDJ3, with TRDD3 matching 7 bases. V trimming: 0 bases; J trimming: 0 bases; junction bases outside the gene matches: 10. The CDR3 runs 20 residues. CDR1 is GEAIGNYY, CDR2 EKD, per germline. The CDR3 sequence is CACDTATGGSFSWDTRQMFF. CDR3 nucleotides: TGTGCCTGTGACACCGCAACAGGGGGATCTTTCTCCTGGGACACCCGACAGATGTTTTTC.

Here the J gene is TRDJ1 and the V gene is not called; the DNA was not used to check the table's D call, TRDD3. The CDR3 loop spans 19 amino acids. CDR3 bases: TGTGCCTGTGACAATCTCCGTACTGGGGGATACGAGTACACCGATAAACTCATCTTT. Residues: CACDNLRTGGYEYTDKLIF.

The J gene is TRDJ2, while no V gene call was made; TRDD3 reflects the table's D call only, with no check against the DNA. This CDR3 contains 18 residues. The CDR3 DNA follows: TGTGCCTGTGACACCATCGCATTAAGGGGATACTCGTCAGCACAACTCTTCTTT. Its translation is CACDTIALRGYSSAQLFF.

V is TRDV2 and J is TRDJ3; 9 nucleotides match TRDD3. V trimming: 4 bases; J trimming: 0 bases; junction bases outside the gene matches: 9. This CDR3 has 19 residues. From germline, CDR1 is GEAIGNYY and CDR2 EKD. The CDR3 protein is CACDGTGGPSSWDTRQMFF. DNA for the CDR3: TGTGCCTGTGATGGTACTGGGGGACCCAGCTCCTGGGACACCCGACAGATGTTTTTC.

This clone occurred a few times. The chain is built from TRDV2 and TRDJ1; the D is unclear. V was shortened by 1 base and J by 5 bases, with 16 bases between the two germline ends. The CDR3 runs 15 residues. CDR1 and CDR2 from the germline V gene are GEAIGNYY and EKD. CDR3 DNA sequence: TGTGCCTGTGACACTACCGGGTTCCGAAGGGATAAACTCATCTTT. Its protein product is CACDTTGFRRDKLIF.

This clone was seen more than once but under ten times. Other DNA sequences of this sample code for an identical CDR3. This chain links TRDV2 with TRDJ1; 12 bases agree with TRDD3. Unmatched junction bases numbered 9, after V lost 0 bases and J lost 5 bases. Looked up from germline, CDR1 is GEAIGNYY and CDR2 is EKD. The CDR3 spans 17 residues. CDR3 region: CACDTLVLGDTGDKLIF. The CDR3 DNA reads as TGTGCCTGTGACACCCTGGTACTGGGGGATACCGGGGATAAACTCATCTTT.

This clone was recorded a few times. This rearrangement joins TRDV2 to TRDJ1; 8 bases map to TRDD3. The CDR3 sequence is 17 residues long. Germline V gene data show CDR1 as GEAIGNYY and CDR2 as EKD. Trimming removed 1 base from V and 0 bases from J; junction bases left unmatched: 9. The CDR3 coding sequence is TGTGCCTGTGACACTCTACTGGGGGGATCGTACACCGATAAACTCATCTTT. This sequence encodes CACDTLLGGSYTDKLIF.

This clone has a handful of counts. This sequence joins TRDV2 and TRDJ1; maybe TRDD3 (5 bases). The V gene's germline CDR1 is GEAIGNYY and CDR2 EKD. The CDR3 consists of 18 residues. Between the trimmed V and J ends, which lost 0 bases and 0 bases, there was a span of 19 bases. The CDR3 region has the DNA TGTGCCTGTGACACCCTTGTACCGTCTGGGAGCTACACCGATAAACTCATCTTT. Protein sequence: CACDTLVPSGSYTDKLIF.

The V and J genes are TRDV2 and TRDJ1, with D possibly being TRDD3 (6 bases). Per germline, CDR1 GEAIGNYY and CDR2 EKD. The CDR3 runs to 16 residues. V lost 2 bases to trimming and J lost 2 bases, with 17 bases between them. CDR3 DNA sequence: TGTGCCTGTGACATTCTTGGGGATCAGCGGACCGATAAACTCATCTTT. This sequence encodes CACDILGDQRTDKLIF.

This clone counts as medium-sized. This sequence joins TRDV2 and TRDJ1; D is unresolved. This CDR3 has 15 amino acids. V was pared by 0 bases and J by 3 bases, with 13 bases between. CDR1 is GEAIGNYY, CDR2 EKD, per germline. CDR3 coding DNA: TGTGCCTGTGACACCGTCGCGGTCCTGGCCGATAAACTCATCTTT. This codes for CACDTVAVLADKLIF.

The chain carries TRDV2 and TRDJ1, with a weak D call TRDD3 (6 bases). Here the J gene was assigned by germline matching of the DNA, as TCRdb has none. This CDR3 has 19 residues. V lost 1 base to trimming and J lost 0 bases, with 23 bases between them. Germline V gene sequence: CDR1 GEAIGNYY, CDR2 EKD. The DNA for the CDR3 is TGTGCCTGTGACACTCTGGCGGGGGGGGAGGGTATTTACACCGATAAACTCATCTTT. The encoded protein is CACDTLAGGEGIYTDKLIF.

This clone was seen a few times. V is TRDV2 and J is TRDJ1; possibly TRDD3 for D (6 bases). The CDR3 totals 15 residues. V shed 3 bases and J shed 8 bases, with 21 bases lying between them. CDR1 and CDR2 (germline): GEAIGNYY, EKD. For the CDR3, the DNA is TGTGCCTGTGACCCCCTTGGGCTTTCGGGGGACAAACTCATCTTT. It yields the protein CACDPLGLSGDKLIF.

This clone turned up a few times. The rearrangement uses TRDV3 and TRDJ1, with 9 bases aligning to TRDD3. With V trimmed by 4 bases and J by 0 bases, 30 bases remained unmatched. There are 22 residues in the CDR3. Germline V gene lookup returns CDR1 TVYSNPD and CDR2 GDNSRS (reference sequence). The CDR3 here is CASIPPTVTPFTGGPYTDKLIF. The CDR3 region has the DNA TGTGCCTCTATTCCTCCTACGGTAACCCCTTTTACTGGGGGACCGTACACCGATAAACTCATCTTT.

V and J are TRDV2 and TRDJ2; D is possibly TRDD3 (6 bases). TCRdb offers no J gene call, so here the DNA was matched to germline to obtain one. This CDR3 comprises 16 residues. Germline values: CDR1 GEAIGNYY, CDR2 EKD. V was trimmed by 1 base and J by 0 bases, leaving 11 bases between them. CDR3 residues: CACDTVGGPLTAQLFF. The CDR3 region has the DNA TGTGCCTGTGACACTGTTGGGGGCCCTTTGACAGCACAACTCTTCTTT.

Only a few counts were recorded for this clone. The chain links TRDV1 to TRDJ1, with 10 bases identical to TRDD3. Losses at the gene ends were 3 bases for V and 4 bases for J; bases not matched to a gene: 38. This CDR3 spans 26 amino acids. The germline CDR1 and CDR2 sequences are TSWWSYY and QGS. CDR3: CALGDPPPGPYPGTGGSYPANDKLIF. CDR3 coding DNA: TGTGCTCTTGGGGACCCCCCGCCGGGTCCCTATCCGGGGACTGGGGGATCCTATCCTGCAAACGATAAACTCATCTTT.

This clone was seen a handful of times. The gene calls are TRDV2 and TRDJ1, with 9 bases matching TRDD3. The CDR3 has 17 amino acids. Germline loops: CDR1 GEAIGNYY, CDR2 EKD. Germline trimming cut 0 bases from V and 0 bases from J; bases unmatched to any gene: 7. DNA for the CDR3: TGTGCCTGTGACACCTGGGGGATAGAGGGATACACCGATAAACTCATCTTT. It codes for CACDTWGIEGYTDKLIF.

This clone is medium-sized in the sample. J is TRDJ1 and V is TRDV2, with 11 bases matching TRDD3. Germline V CDR1 and CDR2: GEAIGNYY, EKD. V was clipped by 3 bases and J by 2 bases; unmatched bases: 4. CDR3 length: 15 amino acids. The CDR3 sequence is CACDYWGIMTDKLIF. In nucleotides, the CDR3 is TGTGCCTGTGACTACTGGGGGATAATGACCGATAAACTCATCTTT.

Details on this clone: Other DNA sequences in the same sample also yield this CDR3. The chain uses TRDV2 and TRDJ1; 13 bases are shared with TRDD3. V lost 1 base and J lost 3; bases outside the gene matches: 4. The CDR3 extends over 16 amino acids. The germline gives CDR1 GEAIGNYY, CDR2 EKD. The CDR3 is CACDTLGDTAADKLIF. The DNA of the CDR3 is TGTGCCTGTGACACACTGGGGGATACGGCAGCCGATAAACTCATCTTT.